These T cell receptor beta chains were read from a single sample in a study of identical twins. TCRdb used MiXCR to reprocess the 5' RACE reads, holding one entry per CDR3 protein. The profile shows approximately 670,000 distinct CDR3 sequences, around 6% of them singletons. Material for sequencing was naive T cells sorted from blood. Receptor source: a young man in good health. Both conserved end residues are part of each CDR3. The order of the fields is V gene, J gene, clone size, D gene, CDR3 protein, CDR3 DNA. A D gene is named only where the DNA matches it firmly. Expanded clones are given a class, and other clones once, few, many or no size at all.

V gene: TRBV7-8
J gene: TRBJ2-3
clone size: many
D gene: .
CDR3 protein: CASSLSARDTQYF
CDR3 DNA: TGTGCCAGCAGCTTATCCGCAAGGGATACGCAGTATTTT

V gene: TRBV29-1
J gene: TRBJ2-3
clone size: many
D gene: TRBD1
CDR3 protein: CSGTGVKDTQYF
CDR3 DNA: TGCAGCGGGACAGGGGTGAAAGATACGCAGTATTTT

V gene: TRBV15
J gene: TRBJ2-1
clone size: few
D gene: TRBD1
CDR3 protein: CATSRTWGQGVNEQFF
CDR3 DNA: TGTGCCACCAGCAGAACATGGGGACAGGGGGTCAATGAGCAGTTCTTC

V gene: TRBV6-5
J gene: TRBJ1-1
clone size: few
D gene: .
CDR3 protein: CASSYHTGENTEAFF
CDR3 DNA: TGTGCCAGCAGTTACCACACAGGAGAAAACACTGAAGCTTTCTTT

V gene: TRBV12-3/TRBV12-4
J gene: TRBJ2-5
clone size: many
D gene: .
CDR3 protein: CASSFEKSRQETQYF
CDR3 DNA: TGTGCCAGCAGTTTTGAGAAGAGCCGCCAAGAGACCCAGTACTTC

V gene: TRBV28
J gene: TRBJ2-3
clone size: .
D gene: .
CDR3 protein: CASSFATTGTYTDTQYF
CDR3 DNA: TGTGCCAGCAGTTTCGCTACTACCGGGACTTACACAGATACGCAGTATTTT

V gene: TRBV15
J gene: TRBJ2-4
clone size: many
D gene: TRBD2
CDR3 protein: CATSRDLGAGGKNIQYF
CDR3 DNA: TGTGCCACCAGCAGAGATCTCGGGGCGGGGGGCAAAAACATTCAGTACTTC

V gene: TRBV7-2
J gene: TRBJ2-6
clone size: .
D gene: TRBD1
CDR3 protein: CASSLAPGTGSGANVLTF
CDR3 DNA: TGTGCCAGCAGCTTAGCCCCCGGGACAGGGTCTGGGGCCAACGTCCTGACTTTC

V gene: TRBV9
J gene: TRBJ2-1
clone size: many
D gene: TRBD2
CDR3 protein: CASSPGLAGPYNEQFF
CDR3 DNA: TGTGCCAGCAGCCCCGGACTAGCGGGACCCTACAATGAGCAGTTCTTC

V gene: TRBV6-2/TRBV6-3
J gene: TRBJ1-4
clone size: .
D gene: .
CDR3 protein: CASSYNSFRDTHKNEKLFF
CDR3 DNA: TGTGCCAGCAGTTACAACTCATTCCGGGACACGCATAAGAATGAAAAACTGTTTTTT

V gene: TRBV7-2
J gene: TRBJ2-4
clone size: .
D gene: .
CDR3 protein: CASSLMGVEGKNIQYF
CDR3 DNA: TGTGCCAGCAGCTTGATGGGCGTGGAGGGCAAAAACATTCAGTACTTC

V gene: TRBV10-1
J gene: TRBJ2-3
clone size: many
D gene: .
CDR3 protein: CASSESGWDSTDTQYF
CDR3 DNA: TGCGCCAGCAGTGAGTCTGGGTGGGACAGCACAGATACGCAGTATTTT

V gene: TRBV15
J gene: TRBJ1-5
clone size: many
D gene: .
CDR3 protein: CATSSRDGERRPQHF
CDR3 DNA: TGTGCCACCAGCAGCCGGGACGGAGAGCGTCGGCCCCAGCATTTT

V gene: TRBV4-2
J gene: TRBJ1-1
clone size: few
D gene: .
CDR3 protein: CASSQDAGYGNTEAFF
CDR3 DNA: TGTGCCAGCAGCCAAGATGCGGGGTACGGGAACACTGAAGCTTTCTTT

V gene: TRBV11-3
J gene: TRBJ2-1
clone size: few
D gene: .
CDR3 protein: CASSLVPTGRNEQFF
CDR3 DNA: TGTGCCAGCAGCTTAGTCCCGACAGGGAGGAATGAGCAGTTCTTC

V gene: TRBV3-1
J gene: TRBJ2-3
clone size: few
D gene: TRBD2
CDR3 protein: CASSQVRLAEDTTDTQYF
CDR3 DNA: TGTGCCAGCAGCCAAGTGAGACTAGCGGAGGATACCACAGATACGCAGTATTTT

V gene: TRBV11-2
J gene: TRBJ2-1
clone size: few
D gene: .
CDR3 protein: CASSFRPSANNEQFF
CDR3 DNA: TGTGCCAGCAGCTTCCGACCGTCGGCTAACAATGAGCAGTTCTTC

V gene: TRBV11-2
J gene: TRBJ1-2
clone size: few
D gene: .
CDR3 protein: CASSVRDTSNYGYTF
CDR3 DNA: TGTGCCAGCAGCGTCCGGGACACTTCTAACTATGGCTACACCTTC

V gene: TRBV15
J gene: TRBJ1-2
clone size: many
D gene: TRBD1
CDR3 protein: CATSSDRVEGYTF
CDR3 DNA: TGTGCCACCAGCAGTGACAGGGTAGAAGGCTACACCTTC

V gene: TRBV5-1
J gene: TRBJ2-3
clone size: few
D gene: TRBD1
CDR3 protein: CASSLARQGADTQYF
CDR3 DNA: TGCGCCAGCAGCTTGGCCCGACAGGGGGCAGATACGCAGTATTTT

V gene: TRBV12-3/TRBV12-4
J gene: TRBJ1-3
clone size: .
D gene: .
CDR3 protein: CASSFNAGTNTIYF
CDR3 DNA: TGTGCCAGCAGTTTTAATGCAGGGACAAACACCATATATTTT

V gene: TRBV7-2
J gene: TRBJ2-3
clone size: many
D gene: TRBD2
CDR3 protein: CASSLAAGGAYTQYF
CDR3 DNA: TGTGCCAGCAGCTTAGCTGCGGGAGGGGCTTATACGCAGTATTTT

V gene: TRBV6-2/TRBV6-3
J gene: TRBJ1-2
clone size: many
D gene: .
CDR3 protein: CASSSPTGVYGYTF
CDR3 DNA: TGTGCCAGCAGTTCTCCGACAGGCGTCTATGGCTACACCTTC

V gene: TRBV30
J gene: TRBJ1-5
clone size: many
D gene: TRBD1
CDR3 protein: CACAGGRDQPQHF
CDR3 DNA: TGTGCCTGCGCAGGGGGCCGCGATCAGCCCCAGCATTTT

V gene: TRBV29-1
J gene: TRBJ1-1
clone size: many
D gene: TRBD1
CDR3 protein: CSAEDRDPEAFF
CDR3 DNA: TGCAGCGCCGAAGACAGGGACCCAGAAGCTTTCTTT

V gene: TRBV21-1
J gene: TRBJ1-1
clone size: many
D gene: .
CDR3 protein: CASSKERTNTEAFF
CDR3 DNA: TGTGCCAGCAGCAAAGAACGGACAAACACTGAAGCTTTCTTT

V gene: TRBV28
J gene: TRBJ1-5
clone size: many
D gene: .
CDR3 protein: CASSFTVGGNQPQHF
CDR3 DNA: TGTGCCAGCAGTTTTACCGTGGGGGGCAATCAGCCCCAGCATTTT

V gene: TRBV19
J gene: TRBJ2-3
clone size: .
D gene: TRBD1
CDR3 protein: CASTMRDRERDTQYF
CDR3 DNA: TGTGCCAGTACCATGAGGGACAGGGAAAGGGATACGCAGTATTTT

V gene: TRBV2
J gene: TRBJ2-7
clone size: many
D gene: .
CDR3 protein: CASSELQELYEQYF
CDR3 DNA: TGTGCCAGCAGTGAACTACAGGAACTCTACGAGCAGTACTTC

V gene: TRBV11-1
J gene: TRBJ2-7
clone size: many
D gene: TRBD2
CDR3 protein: CASSLVFRDYQLSYEQYF
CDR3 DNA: TGTGCCAGCAGCTTAGTCTTCCGGGACTACCAATTGTCCTACGAGCAGTACTTC

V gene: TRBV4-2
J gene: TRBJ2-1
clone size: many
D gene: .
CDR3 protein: CASSQFQGGSSYNEQFF
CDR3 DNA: TGTGCCAGCAGCCAATTCCAGGGGGGAAGCTCCTACAATGAGCAGTTCTTC

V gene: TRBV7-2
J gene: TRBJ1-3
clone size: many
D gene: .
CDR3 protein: CASSLFGKGGGNTIYF
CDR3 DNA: TGTGCCAGCAGCTTATTCGGTAAAGGAGGTGGAAACACCATATATTTT

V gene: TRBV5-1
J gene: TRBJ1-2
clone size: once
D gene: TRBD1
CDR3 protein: CASSSPGQAGGYTF
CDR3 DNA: TGCGCCAGCAGCTCCCCCGGACAGGCTGGGGGCTACACCTTC

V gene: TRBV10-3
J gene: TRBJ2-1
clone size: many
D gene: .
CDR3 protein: CAISESYLMGAGVDEQFF
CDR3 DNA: TGTGCCATCAGTGAGTCCTACCTCATGGGGGCTGGGGTGGATGAGCAGTTCTTC

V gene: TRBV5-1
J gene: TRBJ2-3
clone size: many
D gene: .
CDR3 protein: CASSAGGSTDTQYF
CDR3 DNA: TGCGCCAGCAGCGCTGGGGGCAGCACAGATACGCAGTATTTT

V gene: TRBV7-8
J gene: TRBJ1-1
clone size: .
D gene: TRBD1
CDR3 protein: CASSLAGTGWEEVNTEAFF
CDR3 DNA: TGTGCCAGCAGCTTAGCAGGGACAGGGTGGGAAGAGGTGAACACTGAAGCTTTCTTT

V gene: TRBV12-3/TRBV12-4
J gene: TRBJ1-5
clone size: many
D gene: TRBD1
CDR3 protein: CASTQGQGLQPQHF
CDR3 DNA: TGTGCCAGCACGCAAGGACAGGGGCTTCAGCCCCAGCATTTT

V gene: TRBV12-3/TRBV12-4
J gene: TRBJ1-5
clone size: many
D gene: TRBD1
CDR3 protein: CASSTGTGGPLSNQPQHF
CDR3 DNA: TGTGCCAGCAGTACTGGGACAGGGGGACCTTTGAGCAATCAGCCCCAGCATTTT

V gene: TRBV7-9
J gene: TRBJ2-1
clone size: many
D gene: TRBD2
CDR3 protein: CASSTTSGRYNEQFF
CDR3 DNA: TGTGCCAGCAGCACTACTAGCGGGAGGTACAATGAGCAGTTCTTC

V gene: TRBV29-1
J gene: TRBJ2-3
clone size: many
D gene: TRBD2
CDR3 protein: CSLVKAGVENTQYF
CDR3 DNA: TGCAGTTTAGTGAAGGCGGGAGTCGAAAATACGCAGTATTTT

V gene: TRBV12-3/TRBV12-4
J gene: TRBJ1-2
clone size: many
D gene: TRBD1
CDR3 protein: CASKDRDRASYGYTF
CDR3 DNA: TGTGCCAGCAAAGACCGGGACAGGGCCTCCTATGGCTACACCTTC

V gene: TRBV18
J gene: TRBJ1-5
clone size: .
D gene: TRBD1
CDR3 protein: CASSQRGQAARYSNQPQHF
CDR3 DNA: TGTGCCAGCTCACAGCGGGGACAGGCCGCTCGATATAGCAATCAGCCCCAGCATTTT

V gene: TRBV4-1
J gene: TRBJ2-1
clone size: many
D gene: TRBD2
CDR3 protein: CASSQVEGLAGYNEQFF
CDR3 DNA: TGCGCCAGCAGCCAAGTAGAAGGACTAGCGGGGTACAATGAGCAGTTCTTC

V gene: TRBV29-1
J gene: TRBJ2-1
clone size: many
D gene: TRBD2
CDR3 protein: CSAPIMAGVRNEQFF
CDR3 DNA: TGCAGCGCACCCATTATGGCGGGAGTTCGGAATGAGCAGTTCTTC

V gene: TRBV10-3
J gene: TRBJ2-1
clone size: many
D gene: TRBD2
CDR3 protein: CAIKGLTSGTISYNEQFF
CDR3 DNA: TGTGCCATCAAGGGGTTGACTAGCGGGACAATTTCCTACAATGAGCAGTTCTTC

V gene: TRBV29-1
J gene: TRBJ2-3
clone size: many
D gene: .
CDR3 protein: CSVEVAYDTQYF
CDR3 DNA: TGCAGCGTTGAAGTGGCATACGATACGCAGTATTTT

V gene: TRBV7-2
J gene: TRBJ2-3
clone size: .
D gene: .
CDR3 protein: CASSTSADTQYF
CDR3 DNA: TGTGCCAGCAGCACCTCCGCAGATACGCAGTATTTT

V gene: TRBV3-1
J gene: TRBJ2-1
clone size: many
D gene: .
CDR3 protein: CASSQVAGYNEQFF
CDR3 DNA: TGCGCCAGCAGCCAAGTTGCGGGCTACAATGAGCAGTTCTTC

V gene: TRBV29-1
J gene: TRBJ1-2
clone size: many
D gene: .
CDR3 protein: CSVVGGVEGYTF
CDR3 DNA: TGCAGCGTTGTCGGGGGAGTGGAGGGCTACACCTTC

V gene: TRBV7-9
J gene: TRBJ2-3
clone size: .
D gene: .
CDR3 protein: CASSPGGHRTDTQYF
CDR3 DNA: TGTGCCAGCAGCCCCGGAGGTCACCGCACAGATACGCAGTATTTT

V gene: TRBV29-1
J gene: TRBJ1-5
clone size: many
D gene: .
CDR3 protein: CSVEDQRAQHF
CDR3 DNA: TGCAGCGTTGAAGATCAAAGGGCCCAGCATTTT

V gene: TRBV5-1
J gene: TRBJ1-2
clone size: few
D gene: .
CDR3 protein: CASSPTPSTAGDGYTF
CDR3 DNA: TGCGCCAGCAGCCCAACGCCATCGACAGCGGGAGATGGCTACACCTTC

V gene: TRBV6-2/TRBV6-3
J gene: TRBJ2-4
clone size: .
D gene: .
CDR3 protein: CASSYQGFIQYF
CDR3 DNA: TGTGCCAGCAGTTATCAGGGCTTCATTCAGTACTTC

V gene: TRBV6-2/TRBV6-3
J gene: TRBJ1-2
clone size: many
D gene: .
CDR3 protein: CASSHPSGVGNYGYTF
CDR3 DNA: TGTGCCAGCAGCCATCCTTCAGGGGTTGGTAACTATGGCTACACCTTC

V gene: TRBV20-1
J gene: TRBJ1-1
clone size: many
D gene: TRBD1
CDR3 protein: CSARDPRDRRRHTEAFF
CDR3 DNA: TGCAGTGCTAGAGACCCCCGGGACAGGAGGCGCCACACTGAAGCTTTCTTT

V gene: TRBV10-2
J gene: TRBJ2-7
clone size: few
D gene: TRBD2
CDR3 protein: CASSSTGTSDNYEQYF
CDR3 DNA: TGCGCCAGCAGTTCCACCGGGACTAGCGACAACTACGAGCAGTACTTC

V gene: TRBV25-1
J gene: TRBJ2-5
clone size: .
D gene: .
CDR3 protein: CASSRSLETQYF
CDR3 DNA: TGTGCCAGCAGTAGAAGTCTGGAGACCCAGTACTTC

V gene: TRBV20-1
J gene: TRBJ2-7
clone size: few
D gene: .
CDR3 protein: CSASTRDRLYEQYF
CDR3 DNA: TGCAGTGCTTCAACCCGGGACCGCCTCTACGAGCAGTACTTC

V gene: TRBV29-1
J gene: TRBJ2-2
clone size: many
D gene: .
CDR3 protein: CSVDGGGNTGELFF
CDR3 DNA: TGCAGCGTTGACGGAGGGGGGAACACCGGGGAGCTGTTTTTT